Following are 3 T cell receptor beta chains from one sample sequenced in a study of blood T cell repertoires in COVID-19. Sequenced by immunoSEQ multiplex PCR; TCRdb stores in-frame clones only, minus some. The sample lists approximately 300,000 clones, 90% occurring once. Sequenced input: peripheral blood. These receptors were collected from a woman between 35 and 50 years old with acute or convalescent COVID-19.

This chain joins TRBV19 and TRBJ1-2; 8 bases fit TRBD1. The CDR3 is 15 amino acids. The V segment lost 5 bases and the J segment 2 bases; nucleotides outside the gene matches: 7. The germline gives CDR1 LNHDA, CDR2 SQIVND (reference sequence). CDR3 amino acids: CASSAQGALNYGYTF. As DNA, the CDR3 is TGTGCCAGTAGTGCCCAGGGGGCGCTGAACTATGGCTACACCTTC.

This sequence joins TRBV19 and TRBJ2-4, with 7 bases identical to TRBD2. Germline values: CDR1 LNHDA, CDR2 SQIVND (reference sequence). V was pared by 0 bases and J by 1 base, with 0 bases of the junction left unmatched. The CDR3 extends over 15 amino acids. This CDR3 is CASSIERGAKNIQYF. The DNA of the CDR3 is TGTGCCAGTAGTATAGAGCGGGGGGCCAAAAACATTCAGTACTTC.

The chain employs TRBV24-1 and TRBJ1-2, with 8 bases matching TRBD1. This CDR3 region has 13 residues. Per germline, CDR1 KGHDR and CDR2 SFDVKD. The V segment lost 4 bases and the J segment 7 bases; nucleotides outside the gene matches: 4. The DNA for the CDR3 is TGTGCCACCAGTGAGCAAGACAGGGGTGGCTACACCTTC. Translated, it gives CATSEQDRGGYTF.